This TCR beta chain emerged from a study of T cells in Graves' hyperthyroidism and ophthalmopathy. Study-level results: Ophthalmopathy got predicted by the model a median around 6.8 months before its onset. Among thyroid clonotypes expanded above 0.001, most also appeared in blood.

Germline values: CDR1 DFQATT, CDR2 SNEGSKA (reference sequence). This CDR3 spans 14 amino acids. V trimming: 2 bases; J trimming: 7 bases; junction bases outside the gene matches: 8. TCR beta CDR3 regions were amplified from RNA transcripts. Primed by the HTBI set, a first-round RT-PCR was run on the TCR CDR3. TCRdb passed the multiplex PCR reads through MiXCR, listing each CDR3 protein once. The profile shows about 500,000 distinct CDR3 sequences, roughly 45% of them singletons. With respect to this clonotype: Its specificity is unknown.

The study left out patients who had uncontrolled infection, other autoimmune disease, pregnancy or lactation. Orbital computed tomography and thyroid ultrasound, together with serum TRAb and thyroxine and clinical symptoms, were used for diagnoses. The sample was peripheral blood or thyroid tissue (not recorded which). V is TRBV20-1 and J is TRBJ1-2, with 9 bases that match TRBD1. The TCR originated in an adult woman with Graves' disease, either hyperthyroidism or ophthalmopathy (not recorded which). CDR3 nucleotides: TGCAGTGCTAGAATCGGGGACAGGGTCGCTGGCTACACCTTC. Translation gives CSARIGDRVAGYTF.